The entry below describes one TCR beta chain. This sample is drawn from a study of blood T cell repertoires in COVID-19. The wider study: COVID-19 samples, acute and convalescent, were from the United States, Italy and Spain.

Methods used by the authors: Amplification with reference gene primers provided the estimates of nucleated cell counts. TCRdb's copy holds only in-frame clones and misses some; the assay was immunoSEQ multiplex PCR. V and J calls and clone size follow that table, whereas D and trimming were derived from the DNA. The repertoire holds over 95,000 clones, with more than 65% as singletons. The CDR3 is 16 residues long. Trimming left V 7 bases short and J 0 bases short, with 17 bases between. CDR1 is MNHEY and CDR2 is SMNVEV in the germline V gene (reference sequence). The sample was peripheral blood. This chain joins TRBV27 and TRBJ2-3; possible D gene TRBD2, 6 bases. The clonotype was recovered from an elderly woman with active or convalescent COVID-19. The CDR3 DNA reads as TGTGCCAGCATGCGGACCTTTGGGACTAGCACAGATACGCAGTATTTT. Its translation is CASMRTFGTSTDTQYF.